The next 24 T cell receptor beta chains were all read from a single sample in a study of blood T cell repertoires in COVID-19. TCRdb's copy holds only in-frame clones and misses some; the assay was immunoSEQ multiplex PCR. This sample yields under 200,000 clones, of which 70% to 85% are seen a single time; about 12% belongs to the top ten. The sample consisted of PBMCs or T cells enriched from blood (not recorded which). These receptors were obtained from a man aged 50-59 years who had recovered from COVID-19.

The chain uses TRBV4-2 and TRBJ1-1; no reliable D call. From germline, CDR1 is LGHNA and CDR2 YNFKEQ. This CDR3 comprises 15 residues. V was clipped by 1 base and J by 3 bases, with 12 bases between them. The CDR3 region has the DNA TGTGCCAGCAGCCAAGTATTAGGAGCTGACACTGAAGCTTTCTTT. Its translation is CASSQVLGADTEAFF.

This chain uses TRBV6-2 or TRBV6-3 with TRBJ2-7; tentatively, D is TRBD1 (6 bases). Germline assignment: CDR1 MNHEY and CDR2 SVGEGT. This CDR3 has 16 amino acids. The V end was cut by 0 bases, the J end by 2 bases, with 14 bases between. The CDR3 is CASSYSMFRTAYEQYF. The CDR3 DNA sequence: TGTGCCAGCAGTTACTCGATGTTCCGGACAGCCTACGAGCAGTACTTC.

This rearrangement joins TRBV7-3 to TRBJ1-1, with unresolved D. V was pared by 9 bases and J by 0 bases, with 11 bases between. The CDR3 contains 13 residues. Germline V CDR1 and CDR2: SGHTA, FQGTGA. Here the CDR3 DNA reads TGTGCCAGGGGAGCCGCAGTGAACACTGAAGCTTTCTTT. Residues: CARGAAVNTEAFF.

This clone came up a few times. J is TRBJ2-7 and V is TRBV5-5; 8 positions agree with TRBD2. From germline, CDR1 is SGHKS and CDR2 YYEKEE (reference sequence). The CDR3 runs 15 residues. The trim removed 4 bases at V and 6 bases at J, leaving 12 bases unmatched. For the CDR3, the DNA is TGTGCCAGCAGCCGGGGGGCTAGCGGGTTATCCGAGCAGTACTTC. It translates to CASSRGASGLSEQYF. Based on the CDR3 plus reference TRBV5-5 and TRBJ2-7, the full variable domain is DAGVTQSPTHLIKTRGQQVTLRCSPISGHKSVSWYQQVLGQGPQFIFQYYEKEERGRGNFPDRFSARQFPNYSSELNVNALLLGDSALYLCASSRGASGLSEQYFGPGTRLTVT.

The V gene is TRBV5-6, the J gene TRBJ2-5; the match to TRBD2 covers 8 bases. Germline CDR1 SGHDT, CDR2 YYEEEE. The CDR3 extends over 15 amino acids. After removal of 1 base from V and 5 bases from J, the junction contained 7 bases not matched to a gene. The CDR3 region is CASSLPGGADETQYF. CDR3 coding DNA: TGTGCCAGCAGCTTGCCCGGGGGGGCAGATGAGACCCAGTACTTC. The full variable domain, with the rest looked up from reference TRBV5-6 and TRBJ2-5, is DAGVTQSPTHLIKTRGQQVTLRCSPKSGHDTVSWYQQALGQGPQFIFQYYEEEERQRGNFPDRFSGHQFPNYSSELNVNALLLGDSALYLCASSLPGGADETQYFGPGTRLLVL.

The chain combines TRBV7-2 with TRBJ2-3; TRBD2 might be the D (6 bases). V lost 1 base, J lost 1 base, and 9 bases lay in between. Germline assignment: CDR1 SGHTA and CDR2 FQGNSA. There are 15 residues in the CDR3. The CDR3 DNA reads as TGTGCCAGCAGCTTAGTCGCTAGCGGCACAGATACGCAGTATTTT. Protein product: CASSLVASGTDTQYF.

This sequence joins TRBV7-9 and TRBJ1-2; 9 bases fit TRBD1. The germline gives CDR1 SEHNR, CDR2 FQNEAQ (reference sequence). The length of the CDR3 is 15 residues. J was trimmed by 2 bases and V by 5 bases; bases with no gene match: 6. The CDR3 DNA is TGTGCCAGCAGCCCGGACAGGGGCCAAAACTATGGCTACACCTTC. Translated: CASSPDRGQNYGYTF.

The CDR3 loop is CASSISGGAYNEQFF. CDR3 bases: TGTGCCAGCAGCATCAGCGGGGGGGCCTACAATGAGCAGTTCTTC. V gene TRBV9 combines with J gene TRBJ2-1; the match to TRBD2 covers 10 bases. Per the germline V gene, CDR1 is SGDLS and CDR2 is YYNGEE. V dropped 4 bases and J dropped 2; count of bases not matched to a gene: 3. This CDR3 has 15 residues.

V gene TRBV24-1 combines with J gene TRBJ1-6; 8 nucleotides align to TRBD1. The CDR3 loop spans 17 amino acids. Germline V gene lookup returns CDR1 KGHDR and CDR2 SFDVKD. The V and J ends lost 3 bases and 3 bases, in that order; junction bases with no gene match: 6. The DNA for the CDR3 is TGTGCCACCAGTGATGTGGGACAGGCGGACTATAATTCACCCCTCCACTTT. Amino acid sequence: CATSDVGQADYNSPLHF.

The chain joins TRBV5-4 to TRBJ1-3, with 7 bases matching TRBD1. Germline assignment: CDR1 SGHNT and CDR2 YYREEE (reference sequence). The CDR3 contains 14 residues. V was pared by 2 bases and J by 7 bases, with 6 bases of the junction left unmatched. The CDR3 region is CASSFDRVMNTIYF. DNA for the CDR3: TGTGCCAGCAGCTTCGACAGGGTAATGAACACCATATATTTT.

This clone was observed a few times. The chain joins TRBV3-1 (or the pseudogene TRBV3-2) to TRBJ2-7; D is possibly TRBD2 (6 bases). The V gene lost 0 bases and the J gene lost 1 base, with 16 bases spanning the gap. Germline lookup yields CDR1 LGHDT and CDR2 YNNKEL (reference sequence). The CDR3 contains 17 residues. The CDR3 sequence is CASSQDLWGVGSYEQYF. The CDR3 DNA reads TGTGCCAGCAGCCAAGATCTGTGGGGGGTGGGATCCTACGAGCAGTACTTC.

The rearrangement joins TRBV28 to TRBJ2-2; 10 bases match TRBD2. The V gene end was trimmed by 1 base and the J gene end by 3 bases; junction bases not matched to a gene: 8. This CDR3 comprises 18 residues. Germline V lookup: CDR1 MDHEN, CDR2 SYDVKM. This chain's CDR3 is CASSLYGAGGPDTGELFF. The CDR3 DNA sequence: TGTGCCAGCAGTTTATACGGAGCGGGGGGGCCGGACACCGGGGAGCTGTTTTTT.

V usage is TRBV7-9 and J usage is TRBJ1-4, with 8 bases identical to TRBD1. CDR1 and CDR2 from the germline V gene are SEHNR and FQNEAQ (reference sequence). The length of the CDR3 is 19 residues. The ends lost 5 bases at V and 1 base at J; junction bases unmatched: 15. The CDR3 spells CASSQRRGHGTGTNEKLFF. The CDR3 DNA is TGTGCCAGCAGCCAGCGGCGGGGACACGGGACAGGAACTAATGAAAAACTGTTTTTT.

Only a few counts were recorded for this clone. V usage is TRBV18 and J usage is TRBJ2-2; D possibly corresponds to TRBD1 (7 bases). The germline V gene encodes CDR1 KGHSH and CDR2 LQKENI. Trimming removed 3 bases from V and 3 bases from J, with 14 bases in between. The CDR3 totals 16 residues. The CDR3 DNA is TGTGCCAGCTCACCCCTTGGCAGGGGGGACACCGGGGAGCTGTTTTTT. It specifies CASSPLGRGDTGELFF.

The V and J genes are TRBV29-1 and TRBJ1-2; D gene uncertain. Germline V gives CDR1 SQVTM, CDR2 ANQGSEA. This CDR3 is 14 amino acids long. V dropped 6 bases and J dropped 2 bases, with 16 bases sitting between them. This CDR3 is CSVIFGSRNYGYTF. CDR3 nucleotide sequence: TGCAGCGTAATTTTCGGGAGTAGAAACTATGGCTACACCTTC.

The chain employs TRBV5-1 and TRBJ2-1; 11 bases align to TRBD2. CDR3 length equals 15 residues. Germline CDR1 and CDR2: SGHRS and YFSETQ. Trimming took 3 bases from V and 5 from J; bases not matched to a gene: 4. The CDR3 sequence is CASSSGLAVNNEQFF. In DNA form, the CDR3 reads TGCGCCAGCAGCTCGGGACTAGCGGTTAACAATGAGCAGTTCTTC.

A few counts support this clone. This sequence joins TRBV10-2 and TRBJ2-3; the match to TRBD2 covers 11 bases. The CDR3 has 15 residues. V lost 7 bases, J lost 6 bases, and 9 bases stayed unmatched. The germline V gene encodes CDR1 WSHSY and CDR2 SAAADI. The CDR3 nucleotides are TGCGCCAGCATCGGTAGCGGGGGGGCCCACGATACGCAGTATTTT. It translates to CASIGSGGAHDTQYF.

The chain joins TRBV10-2 to TRBJ2-3; D perhaps matches TRBD2 (6 bases). The CDR3 is made up of 14 amino acids. CDR1 is WSHSY, CDR2 SAAADI, per germline. Trimming left V 6 bases short and J 2 bases short, with 12 bases between. This chain's CDR3 is CASRPGLFTDTQYF. The DNA of the CDR3 is TGCGCCAGCAGGCCGGGACTCTTCACAGATACGCAGTATTTT.

Only one count was recorded for this clone. The rearrangement links TRBV5-4 to TRBJ2-7; D might be TRBD1 (5 bases). The V and J ends lost 4 bases and 2 bases respectively, with 7 bases between them. This CDR3 has 12 amino acids. CDR1 is SGHNT and CDR2 is YYREEE in the germline V gene (reference sequence). CDR3 DNA sequence: TGTGCCAGCAGCCAGGGAACCTACGAGCAGTACTTC. Translating it yields CASSQGTYEQYF.

The V and J genes are TRBV30 and TRBJ1-1; D gene unclear. CDR1 is GTSNPN and CDR2 is SVGIG in the germline V gene (reference sequence). Trimming cost V 3 bases and J 8 bases, with 16 bases left between them. The CDR3 has 13 residues. The CDR3 DNA follows: TGTGCCTGGAGCGCCCAGGCCTCAACGGAAGCTTTCTTT. Translating gives CAWSAQASTEAFF. The full variable domain, in which reference TRBV30 and TRBJ1-1 provide the parts outside the CDR3, is SQTIHQWPATLVQPVGSPLSLECTVEGTSNPNLYWYRQAAGRGLQLLFYSVGIGQISSEVPQNLSASRPQDRQFILSSKKLLLSDSGFYLCAWSAQASTEAFFGQGTRLTVV.

J is TRBJ2-3 and V is TRBV6-2 or TRBV6-3; TRBD2 is a possible D gene (6 bases). The CDR3 has 15 residues. Germline loops: CDR1 MNHEY, CDR2 SVGEGT. V was trimmed by 6 bases and J by 0 bases, leaving 13 bases between them. CDR3 residues: CASSKTGTSTDTQYF. DNA of the CDR3: TGTGCCAGCAGCAAAACCGGGACTAGCACAGATACGCAGTATTTT.

The rearrangement joins TRBV7-2 to TRBJ2-1, with TRBD2 matching over 8 bases. V lost 5 bases, J lost 5 bases, and 11 bases stayed unmatched. The CDR3 is made up of 16 amino acids. The germline V gene encodes CDR1 SGHTA and CDR2 FQGNSA. The CDR3 region has the DNA TGTGCCAGCAGCGCCCAGATGGGACTAGGTAACAATGAGCAGTTCTTC. This codes for CASSAQMGLGNNEQFF. The full variable domain, completed using reference TRBV7-2 and TRBJ2-1, is GAGVSQSPSNKVTEKGKDVELRCDPISGHTALYWYRQSLGQGLEFLIYFQGNSAPDKSGLPSDRFSAERTGGSVSTLTIQRTQQEDSAVYLCASSAQMGLGNNEQFFGPGTRLTVL.

The rearrangement joins TRBV5-6 to TRBJ1-6; maybe TRBD1 (5 bases). The CDR3 has 14 amino acids. Looked up from germline, CDR1 is SGHDT and CDR2 is YYEEEE. Trimming took off 0 bases at V and 11 bases at J, with 12 bases between the two ends. CDR3 amino acids: CASSLGQTRAPLHF. CDR3 coding DNA: TGTGCCAGCAGCTTGGGGCAAACCAGGGCACCCCTCCACTTT.

This chain uses TRBV5-1 with TRBJ2-7, with TRBD1 matching over 12 bases. The CDR3 is made up of 18 amino acids. The germline V gene has CDR1 SGHRS and CDR2 YFSETQ. The V segment lost 6 bases and the J segment 1 base; nucleotides outside the gene matches: 14. The chain's CDR3 is CASTLVPGQGARSYEQYF. For the CDR3, the DNA is TGCGCCAGCACCCTGGTCCCGGGACAGGGGGCAAGGTCCTACGAGCAGTACTTC.